The clone carrying this TCR beta chain has ten or more counts. Its matching antigen is unknown. Preparation of TCR beta libraries was done by quantitative 5'-RACE with molecular barcodes. TCRdb independently ran MiXCR on the 5' RACE reads; one entry per CDR3 protein. The sample contains 7,500 to 10,000 distinct CDR3 sequences, approximately 5.9% of which appear only once. The source of the sample is a study of CD8 T cells in ankylosing spondylitis. Notes on the study in general: Apparently characteristic of ankylosing spondylitis blood was a TCR beta motif (under ten highly homologous variants). The study looked at matched synovial fluid samples from ankylosing spondylitis patients. Disease-linked clones were reported to be significantly enriched there. Researchers report that disease-linked clones proved CD8+ and relatively rare in peripheral blood.

V shed 0 bases and J 2 bases; nucleotides not matched to a gene: 6. This CDR3 has 17 residues. Per the germline V gene, CDR1 is SGDLS and CDR2 is YYNGEE. The sequenced sample was blood, either unsorted or a sorted T cell fraction (not recorded which). The clonotype originates from a female donor with ankylosing spondylitis or in good health (not recorded which). The chain employs TRBV9 and TRBJ2-1; 9 bases align to TRBD2. The CDR3 is CASSVGSGSPPYNEQFF. In DNA form, the CDR3 reads TGTGCCAGCAGCGTAGGTAGCGGGAGCCCCCCCTACAATGAGCAGTTCTTC.